This T cell receptor (beta chain) originates from a study of regulatory dendritic cells for organ transplantation (dated by TCRdb to about 2017). Notes on the research overall: To make regulatory dendritic cells, monocytes were cultured with vitamin D3 on days 0 and 4, plus IL-10 on day 4. On day 6, LPS was added to the DC cultures to test how the DCs responded to a strong maturation-inducing agent. TCRbeta repertoires were sequenced from sorted naive and memory CD4+ and CD8+ T cells before and after allostimulation with regulatory or mature dendritic cells.

Sorted T cell subsets were CFSE-labeled and co-cultured for around five days with allogeneic regulatory or mature dendritic cells at a 1:10 DC:T ratio. Naive T cells were sorted as CD45RA+ and memory T cells as CD45RO+ CD4+ or CD8+ cells by FACS. A couple of healthy control subjects provided the T cells used for TCR sequencing. The Qiagen DNeasy Blood & Tissue Kit was used to extract genomic DNA. The germline ends are 21 bases apart after V is trimmed by 6 bases and J by 0 bases. The CDR3 runs 18 amino acids, cysteine and phenylalanine included. Only the CDR3 DNA is retained, 54 bases long and in frame from the first base. In the germline V gene, CDR1 corresponds to MDHEN and CDR2 to SYDVKM. A word on this clone: No antigen is known for it. One base away there is no much larger clone; base qualities are not given.

The TCRbeta CDR3 regions were amplified in a multiplexed two-step PCR with Vbeta-specific forward primers and Jbeta-specific reverse primers. Through the immunoSEQ service, TCRbeta libraries were sequenced on an Illumina instrument. In the source study's methods: V, D and J genes were assigned using IMGT annotation, and counts were corrected for multiplex PCR bias using synthetic CDR3 analogues. In the immunoSEQ Analyzer, repertoire clonality was calculated as one minus normalized Shannon entropy. Clonal expansion was defined using Fisher's exact test with Benjamini-Hochberg false discovery rate control and a two-tailed threshold of P<0.01. Entries here come from immuneACCESS through TCRdb and include only in-frame sequences with V and J called. Some clones fail to appear in such tables; in the studies checked, an unresolved V gene covers under half of the shortfall, and the cause of the remainder is unknown. That table furnishes V, J and clone size, whereas the DNA furnished D and trimming. The sample table shows roughly 20,000 clones, and 85% are seen once. The ten largest clones add up to over 0.25% of the sample.

General findings and caveats noted by the study authors: Of the resting subsets, the one holding the most alloreactive TCR clonotypes was memory CD8+ T cells. In both subjects, allostimulation led to expansion of memory CD8+ clones, although regulatory dendritic cells appeared to cause more limited expansion than mature dendritic cells did. Naive CD4+ and CD8+ T cells showed highly diverse repertoires, whereas memory cells were less diverse and memory CD8+ cells were the most oligoclonal. The authors pointed out considerable heterogeneity between individuals in the alloreactive memory CD8+ T cell pool, and only two subjects were sequenced.

What was sequenced was naive CD4+ T cells from blood cultured with dendritic cells. In the paper's terms, the cell subset or site label means: CD45RA+ naive T cells. The TCR originated in a human donor in good health. This sequence uses TRBV28 and TRBJ1-5; TRBD1 is perhaps the D gene, given 5 matching bases. The CDR3 corresponds to CASRQTYRTPYSNQPQHF. At the DNA level, the sequence is TGTGCCAGCAGGCAAACATACAGGACACCTTATAGCAATCAGCCCCAGCATTTT.